This section outlines one TCR beta chain sequence together with its context. The antigen is not known. The data belong to a study of early T cells in non-severe SARS-CoV-2 infection. The CDR3 is 14 residues long. Germline CDR1 MNHNY, CDR2 SVGAGI (reference sequence). Trimming cost V 0 bases and J 5 bases, with 10 bases left between them. Whole-study findings and limits: Reliance on VDJdb matching favored anti-spike CD8 responses; private and CD4 specificities were missed.

Separate cDNA molecules each had unique molecular identifiers attached to them. TCRdb re-derived calls from the 5' RACE reads in MiXCR, one entry per CDR3 protein. The sample has about 48,000 distinct CDR3 sequences, around 5.6% seen once. The sequenced sample was whole blood. The clonotype was recovered from an adult who was a healthcare worker with PCR-confirmed SARS-CoV-2 infection or an uninfected control (not recorded which). The J gene is TRBJ2-5, the V gene TRBV6-6; TRBD2 might be the D (6 bases). DNA of the CDR3: TGTGCCAGCAGTTACTCGGGGACTCGCGAGACCCAGTACTTC. This codes for CASSYSGTRETQYF.